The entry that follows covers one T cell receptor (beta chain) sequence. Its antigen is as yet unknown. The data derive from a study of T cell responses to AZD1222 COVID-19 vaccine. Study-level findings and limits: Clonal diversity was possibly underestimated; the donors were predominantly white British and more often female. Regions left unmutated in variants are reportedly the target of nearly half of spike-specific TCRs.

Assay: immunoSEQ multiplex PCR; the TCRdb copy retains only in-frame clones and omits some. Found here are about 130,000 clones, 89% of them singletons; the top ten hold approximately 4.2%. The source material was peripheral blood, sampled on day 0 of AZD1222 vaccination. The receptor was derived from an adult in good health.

The DNA of the CDR3 is TGTGCCAGCAGCCAAGAGGAAGCAAGGCAGCCCCAGCATTTT. It codes for CASSQEEARQPQHF. The chain has TRBV14 and TRBJ1-5, with unresolved D. CDR3 length: 14 amino acids. Germline lookup yields CDR1 SGHDN and CDR2 FVKESK. The V end was cut by 0 bases, the J end by 7 bases, with 10 bases between. The full variable domain, in which reference TRBV14 and TRBJ1-5 provide the parts outside the CDR3, is EAGVTQFPSHSVIEKGQTVTLRCDPISGHDNLYWYRRVMGKEIKFLLHFVKESKQDESGMPNNRFLAERTGGTYSTLKVQPAELEDSGVYFCASSQEEARQPQHFGDGTRLSIL.